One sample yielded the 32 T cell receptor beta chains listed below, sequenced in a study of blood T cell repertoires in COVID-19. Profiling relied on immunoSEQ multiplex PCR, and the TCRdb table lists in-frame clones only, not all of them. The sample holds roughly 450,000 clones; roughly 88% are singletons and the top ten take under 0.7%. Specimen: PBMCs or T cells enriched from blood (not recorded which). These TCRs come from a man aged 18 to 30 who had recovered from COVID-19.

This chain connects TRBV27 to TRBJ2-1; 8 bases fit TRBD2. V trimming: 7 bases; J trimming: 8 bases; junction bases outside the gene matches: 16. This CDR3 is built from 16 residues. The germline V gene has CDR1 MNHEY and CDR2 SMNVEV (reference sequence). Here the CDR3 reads CASIPLAEREGHEQFF. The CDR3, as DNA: TGTGCCAGCATCCCTCTAGCGGAACGGGAGGGACATGAGCAGTTCTTC.

CDR3 DNA sequence: TGTGCCAGCACCAGGACAGGGGCAGAGCCCCAGCATTTT. It is translated as CASTRTGAEPQHF. V usage is TRBV2 and J usage is TRBJ1-5, with TRBD1 identical over 9 bases. Germline values: CDR1 SNHLY, CDR2 FYNNEI. CDR3 length: 13 amino acids. The V gene end was trimmed by 7 bases and the J gene end by 8 bases; junction bases not matched to a gene: 6.

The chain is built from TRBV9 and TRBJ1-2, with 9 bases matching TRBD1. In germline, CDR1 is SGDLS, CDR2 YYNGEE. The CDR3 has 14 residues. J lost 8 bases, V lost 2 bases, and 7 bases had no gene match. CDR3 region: CASSVRGQGRGYTF. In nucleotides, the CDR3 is TGTGCCAGCAGCGTCAGGGGACAGGGTAGAGGCTACACCTTC.

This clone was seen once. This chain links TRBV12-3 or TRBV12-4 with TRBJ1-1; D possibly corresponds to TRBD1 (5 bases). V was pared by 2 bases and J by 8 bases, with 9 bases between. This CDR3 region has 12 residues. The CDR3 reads CASSLRAGEAFF. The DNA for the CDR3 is TGTGCCAGCAGTTTAAGGGCAGGGGAAGCTTTCTTT.

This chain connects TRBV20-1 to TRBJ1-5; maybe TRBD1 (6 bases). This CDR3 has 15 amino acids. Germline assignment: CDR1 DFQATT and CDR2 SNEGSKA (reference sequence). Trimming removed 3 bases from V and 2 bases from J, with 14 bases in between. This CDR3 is CSASSGHSGNQPQHF. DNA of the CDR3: TGCAGTGCTAGTTCGGGACATAGTGGCAATCAGCCCCAGCATTTT.

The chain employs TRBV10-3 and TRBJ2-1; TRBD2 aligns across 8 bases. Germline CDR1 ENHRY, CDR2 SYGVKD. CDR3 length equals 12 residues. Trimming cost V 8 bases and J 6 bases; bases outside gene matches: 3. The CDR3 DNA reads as TGTGCCATCCGGGGGGGGACCAATGAGCAGTTCTTC. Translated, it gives CAIRGGTNEQFF.

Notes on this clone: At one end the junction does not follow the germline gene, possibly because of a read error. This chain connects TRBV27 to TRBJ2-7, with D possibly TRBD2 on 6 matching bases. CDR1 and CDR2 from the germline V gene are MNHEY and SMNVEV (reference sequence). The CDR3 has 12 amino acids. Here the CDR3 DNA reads TGTGCCAGCAGTTTTTCTTACGGGAGAGAAACCTTC. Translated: CASSFSYGRETF.

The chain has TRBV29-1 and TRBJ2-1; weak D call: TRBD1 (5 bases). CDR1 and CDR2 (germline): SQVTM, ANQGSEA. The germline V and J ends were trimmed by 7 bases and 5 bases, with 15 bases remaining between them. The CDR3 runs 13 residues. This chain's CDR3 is CSADLPTDNEQFF. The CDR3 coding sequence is TGCAGCGCAGACCTACCGACAGACAATGAGCAGTTCTTC.

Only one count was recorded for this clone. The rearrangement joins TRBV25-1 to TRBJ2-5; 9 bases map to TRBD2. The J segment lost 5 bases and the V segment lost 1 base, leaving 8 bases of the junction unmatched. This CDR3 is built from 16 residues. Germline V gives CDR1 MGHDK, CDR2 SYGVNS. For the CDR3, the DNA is TGTGCCAGCAGTGAATGGCTAGCGGGGCGGATTGAGACCCAGTACTTC. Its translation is CASSEWLAGRIETQYF.

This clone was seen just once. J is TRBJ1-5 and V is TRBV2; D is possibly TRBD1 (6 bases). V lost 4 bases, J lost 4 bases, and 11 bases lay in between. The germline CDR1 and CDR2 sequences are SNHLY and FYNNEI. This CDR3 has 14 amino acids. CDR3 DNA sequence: TGTGCCAGCAGTGTTGGCAGGGGAAATCAGCCCCAGCATTTT. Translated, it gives CASSVGRGNQPQHF. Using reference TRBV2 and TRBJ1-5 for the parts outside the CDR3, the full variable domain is EPEVTQTPSHQVTQMGQEVILRCVPISNHLYFYWYRQILGQKVEFLVSFYNNEISEKSEIFDDQFSVERPDGSNFTLKIRSTKLEDSAMYFCASSVGRGNQPQHFGDGTRLSIL.

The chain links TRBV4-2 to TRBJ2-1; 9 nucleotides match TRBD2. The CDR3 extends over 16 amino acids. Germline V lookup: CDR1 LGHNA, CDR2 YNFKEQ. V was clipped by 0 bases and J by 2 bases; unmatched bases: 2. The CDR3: CASSQEPSGTYNEQFF. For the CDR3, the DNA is TGTGCCAGCAGCCAAGAGCCTAGCGGGACCTACAATGAGCAGTTCTTC.

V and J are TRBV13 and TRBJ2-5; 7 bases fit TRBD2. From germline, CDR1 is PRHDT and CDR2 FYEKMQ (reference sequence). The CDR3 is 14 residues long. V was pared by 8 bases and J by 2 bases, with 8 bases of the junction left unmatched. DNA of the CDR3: TGTGCCAGCGGCGGGAGCGGTGGGCAAGAGACCCAGTACTTC. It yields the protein CASGGSGGQETQYF.

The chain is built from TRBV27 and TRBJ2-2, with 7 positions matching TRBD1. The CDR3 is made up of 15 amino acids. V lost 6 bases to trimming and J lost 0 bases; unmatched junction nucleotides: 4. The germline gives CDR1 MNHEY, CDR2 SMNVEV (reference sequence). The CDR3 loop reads CASSSQGANTGELFF. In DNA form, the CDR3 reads TGTGCCAGCAGCTCCCAGGGGGCGAACACCGGGGAGCTGTTTTTT.

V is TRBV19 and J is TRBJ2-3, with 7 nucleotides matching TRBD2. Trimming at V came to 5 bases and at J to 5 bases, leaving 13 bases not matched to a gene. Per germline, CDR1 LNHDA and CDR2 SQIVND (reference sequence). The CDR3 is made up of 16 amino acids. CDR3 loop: CASSFGGSRFGDTQYF. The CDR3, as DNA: TGTGCCAGTAGTTTCGGGGGGTCCCGTTTTGGAGATACGCAGTATTTT. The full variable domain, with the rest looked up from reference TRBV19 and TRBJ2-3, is DGGITQSPKYLFRKEGQNVTLSCEQNLNHDAMYWYRQDPGQGLRLIYYSQIVNDFQKGDIAEGYSVSREKKESFPLTVTSAQKNPTAFYLCASSFGGSRFGDTQYFGPGTRLTVL.

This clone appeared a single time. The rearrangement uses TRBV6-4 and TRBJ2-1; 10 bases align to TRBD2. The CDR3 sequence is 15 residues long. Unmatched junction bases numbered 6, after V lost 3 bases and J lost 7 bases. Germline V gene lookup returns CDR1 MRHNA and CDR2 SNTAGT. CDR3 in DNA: TGTGCCAGCAGTGAGGTAGCTAGCGGGAGTAATGAGCAGTTCTTC. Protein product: CASSEVASGSNEQFF.

The CDR3 loop is CASRENHNQPQHF. The DNA of the CDR3 is TGTGCCAGCAGAGAGAATCACAATCAGCCCCAGCATTTT. The rearrangement links TRBV12-3 or TRBV12-4 to TRBJ1-5; D call uncertain. This CDR3 spans 13 amino acids. V dropped 6 bases and J dropped 3 bases, with 9 bases sitting between them.

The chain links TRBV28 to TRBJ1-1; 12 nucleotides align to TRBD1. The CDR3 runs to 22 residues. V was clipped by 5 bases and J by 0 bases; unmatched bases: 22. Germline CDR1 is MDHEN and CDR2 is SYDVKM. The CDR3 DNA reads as TGTGCCAGCAGTGCGCTAACCGGGACAGGGGGCCTAGCTACCCAATTGAACACTGAAGCTTTCTTT. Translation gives CASSALTGTGGLATQLNTEAFF.

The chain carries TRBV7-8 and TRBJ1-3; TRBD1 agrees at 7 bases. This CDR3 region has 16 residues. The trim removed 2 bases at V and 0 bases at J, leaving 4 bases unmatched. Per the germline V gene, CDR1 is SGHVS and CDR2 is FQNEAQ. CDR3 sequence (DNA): TGTGCCAGCAGCTTATACAGGGGAAGCTCTGGAAACACCATATATTTT. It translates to CASSLYRGSSGNTIYF.

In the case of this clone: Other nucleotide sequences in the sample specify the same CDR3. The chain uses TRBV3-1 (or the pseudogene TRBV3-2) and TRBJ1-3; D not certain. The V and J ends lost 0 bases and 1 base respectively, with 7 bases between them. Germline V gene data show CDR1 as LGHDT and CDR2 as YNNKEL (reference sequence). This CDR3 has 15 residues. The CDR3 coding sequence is TGTGCCAGCAGCCAAGATAGAGGTTCTGGAAACACCATATATTTT. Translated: CASSQDRGSGNTIYF.

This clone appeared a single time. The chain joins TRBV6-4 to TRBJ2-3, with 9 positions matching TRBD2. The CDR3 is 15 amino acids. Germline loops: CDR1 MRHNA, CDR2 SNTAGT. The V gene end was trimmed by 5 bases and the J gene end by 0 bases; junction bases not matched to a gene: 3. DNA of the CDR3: TGTGCCAGCAGTTGGACTAGCGCTAGCACAGATACGCAGTATTTT. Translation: CASSWTSASTDTQYF.

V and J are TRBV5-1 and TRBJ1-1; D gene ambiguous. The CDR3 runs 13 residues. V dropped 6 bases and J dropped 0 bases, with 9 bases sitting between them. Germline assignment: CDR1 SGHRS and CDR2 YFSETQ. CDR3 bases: TGCGCCAGCATGGCGGTCATGAACACTGAAGCTTTCTTT. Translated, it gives CASMAVMNTEAFF.

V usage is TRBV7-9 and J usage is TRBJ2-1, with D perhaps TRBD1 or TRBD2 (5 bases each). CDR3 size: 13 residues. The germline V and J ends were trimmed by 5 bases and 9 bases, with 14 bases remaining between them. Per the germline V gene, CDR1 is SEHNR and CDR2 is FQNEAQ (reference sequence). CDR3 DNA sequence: TGTGCCAGCAGCCTAGAGGGGCTGGTTGAGCAGTTCTTC. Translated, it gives CASSLEGLVEQFF.

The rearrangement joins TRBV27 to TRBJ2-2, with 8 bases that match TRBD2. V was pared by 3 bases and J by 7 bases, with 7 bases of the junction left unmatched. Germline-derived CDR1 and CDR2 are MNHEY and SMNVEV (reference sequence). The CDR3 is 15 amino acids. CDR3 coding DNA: TGTGCCAGCAGTTTCGAAGCGGGAGAACACGGGGAGCTGTTTTTT. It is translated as CASSFEAGEHGELFF.

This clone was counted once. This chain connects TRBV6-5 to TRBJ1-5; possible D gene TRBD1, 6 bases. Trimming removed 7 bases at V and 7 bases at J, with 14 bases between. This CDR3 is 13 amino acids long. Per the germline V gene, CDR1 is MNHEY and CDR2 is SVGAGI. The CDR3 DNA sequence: TGTGCCAGCACCACAGGGTATCGGCAGCCCCAGCATTTT. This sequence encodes CASTTGYRQPQHF.

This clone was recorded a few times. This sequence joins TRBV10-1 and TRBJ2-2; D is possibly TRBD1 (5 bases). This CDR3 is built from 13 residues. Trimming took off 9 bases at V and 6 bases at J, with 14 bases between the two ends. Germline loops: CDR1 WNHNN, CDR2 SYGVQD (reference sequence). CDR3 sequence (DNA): TGCGCCAGTAAAAGGGGCGACGCCGGGGAGCTGTTTTTT. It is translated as CASKRGDAGELFF.

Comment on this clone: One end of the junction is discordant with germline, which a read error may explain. In DNA form, the CDR3 reads TGTGCCAGTAGTGCGGAGATGAATACTGAAGCTTTCTTT. Translating it yields CASSAEMNTEAFF. The chain couples TRBV19 to TRBJ1-1; D unresolved. Germline CDR1 and CDR2: LNHDA and SQIVND (reference sequence). The CDR3 sequence is 13 residues long.

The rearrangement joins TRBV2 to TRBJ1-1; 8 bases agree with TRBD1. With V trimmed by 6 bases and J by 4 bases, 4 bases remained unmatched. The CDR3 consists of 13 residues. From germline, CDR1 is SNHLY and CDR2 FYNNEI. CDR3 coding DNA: TGTGCCAGCAGGGACAGGGAGGTCACTGAAGCTTTCTTT. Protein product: CASRDREVTEAFF.

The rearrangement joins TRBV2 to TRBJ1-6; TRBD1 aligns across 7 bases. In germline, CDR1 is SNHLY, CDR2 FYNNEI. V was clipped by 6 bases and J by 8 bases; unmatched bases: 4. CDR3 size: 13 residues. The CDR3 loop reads CASRDTGDSPLHF. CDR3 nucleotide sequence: TGTGCCAGCAGGGACACAGGGGATTCACCCCTCCACTTT.

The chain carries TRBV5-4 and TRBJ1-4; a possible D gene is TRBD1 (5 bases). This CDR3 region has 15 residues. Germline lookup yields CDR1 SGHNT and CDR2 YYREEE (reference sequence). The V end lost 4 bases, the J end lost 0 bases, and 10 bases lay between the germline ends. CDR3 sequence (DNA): TGTGCCAGCAGCCAGGACATAACAACTAATGAAAAACTGTTTTTT. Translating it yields CASSQDITTNEKLFF.

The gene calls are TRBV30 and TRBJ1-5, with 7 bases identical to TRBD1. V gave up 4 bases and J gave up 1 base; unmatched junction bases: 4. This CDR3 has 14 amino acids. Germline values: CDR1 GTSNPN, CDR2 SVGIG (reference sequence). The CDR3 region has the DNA TGTGCCTGGACCAAGACAGGGAGCAATCAGCCCCAGCATTTT. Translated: CAWTKTGSNQPQHF.

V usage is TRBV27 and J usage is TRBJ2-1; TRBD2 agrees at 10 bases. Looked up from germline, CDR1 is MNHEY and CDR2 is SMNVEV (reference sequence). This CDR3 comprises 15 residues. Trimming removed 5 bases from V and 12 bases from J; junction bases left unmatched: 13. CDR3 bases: TGTGCCAGCAGTCCTAGCGGGAGTGGGACATTATTGCAGTTCTTC. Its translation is CASSPSGSGTLLQFF.

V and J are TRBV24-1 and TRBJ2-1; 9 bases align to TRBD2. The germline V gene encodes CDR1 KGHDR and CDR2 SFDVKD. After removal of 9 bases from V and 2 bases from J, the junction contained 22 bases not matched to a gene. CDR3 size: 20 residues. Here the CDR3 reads CATPRGKGVASGRTYNEQFF. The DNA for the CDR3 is TGTGCCACCCCCCGGGGCAAGGGGGTAGCGAGCGGGAGGACCTACAATGAGCAGTTCTTC.